Shown below are 28 T cell receptor beta chains from a single sample sequenced in a study of blood T cell repertoires in COVID-19. TCRdb's copy holds only in-frame clones and misses some; the assay was immunoSEQ multiplex PCR. The repertoire holds hundreds of thousands of clones, with 88% as singletons. Material: PBMCs or T cells enriched from blood (not recorded which). The origin of the receptors is a woman aged 55-75 years in a cohort exposed to, infected with or recovered from COVID-19 (not recorded which).

This chain uses TRBV11-2 with TRBJ1-1, with 7 bases matching TRBD1. Germline CDR1 reads SGHAT; CDR2 reads FQNNGV. V dropped 7 bases and J dropped 5; count of bases not matched to a gene: 16. There are 16 residues in the CDR3. The CDR3 reads CASTPGQGGGRTEAFF. The CDR3 nucleotides read TGTGCCAGCACCCCGGGGCAGGGGGGAGGTAGAACTGAAGCTTTCTTT. Complete variable domain (other parts from reference TRBV11-2 and TRBJ1-1): EAGVAQSPRYKIIEKRQSVAFWCNPISGHATLYWYQQILGQGPKLLIQFQNNGVVDDSQLPKDRFSAERLKGVDSTLKIQPAKLEDSAVYLCASTPGQGGGRTEAFFGQGTRLTVV.

The chain uses TRBV30 and TRBJ2-1; D possibly corresponds to TRBD1 (6 bases). Germline assignment: CDR1 GTSNPN and CDR2 SVGIG (reference sequence). V lost 3 bases and J 7 bases, leaving 10 bases between the germline ends. The CDR3 contains 12 residues. DNA for the CDR3: TGTGCCTGGAGCGAGACAGGTAATGAGCAGTTCTTC. Translating gives CAWSETGNEQFF.

The gene calls are TRBV11-2 and TRBJ1-4; 7 positions match TRBD1. Trimming removed 6 bases from V and 7 bases from J; junction bases left unmatched: 2. Germline assignment: CDR1 SGHAT and CDR2 FQNNGV. The CDR3 runs 12 residues. The CDR3 loop reads CASRRQGEKLFF. CDR3 DNA: TGTGCCAGCAGAAGACAGGGTGAAAAACTGTTTTTT.

The chain employs TRBV15 and TRBJ1-1, with a weak D call TRBD1 (5 bases). The CDR3 totals 15 residues. Germline V gives CDR1 LNHNV, CDR2 YYDKDF (reference sequence). V shed 8 bases and J shed 4 bases, with 20 bases lying between them. This CDR3 is CATANGPGRTTEAFF. CDR3 nucleotides: TGTGCCACCGCAAATGGGCCAGGGAGGACCACTGAAGCTTTCTTT.

The chain uses TRBV6-5 and TRBJ2-1; 8 bases agree with TRBD1. The trim removed 5 bases at V and 9 bases at J, leaving 12 bases unmatched. Germline V gene data show CDR1 as MNHEY and CDR2 as SVGAGI. The CDR3 is 15 residues long. The CDR3 nucleotides read TGTGCCAGCAGTCCCCAGGGGGCGCGGTTGGCTGAGCAGTTCTTC. Translated, it gives CASSPQGARLAEQFF.

The V gene is TRBV27, the J gene TRBJ2-1; TRBD1 might be the D (6 bases). Germline V gene sequence: CDR1 MNHEY, CDR2 SMNVEV (reference sequence). The CDR3 runs to 14 residues. V lost 2 bases to trimming and J lost 1 base, with 6 bases between them. The CDR3 bases are TGTGCCAGCAGTTTAGGGACATCCTACAATGAGCAGTTCTTC. Translated: CASSLGTSYNEQFF.

This rearrangement joins TRBV18 to TRBJ2-2; weak D call: TRBD2 (6 bases). The CDR3 length is 15 residues. V was clipped by 3 bases and J by 0 bases, with 8 bases between them. Germline CDR1 reads KGHSH; CDR2 reads LQKENI. CDR3 region: CASSPPSANTGELFF. In nucleotides, the CDR3 is TGTGCCAGCTCACCTCCTAGCGCGAACACCGGGGAGCTGTTTTTT. The variable domain in full, completed from reference TRBV18 and TRBJ2-2, reads NAGVMQNPRHLVRRRGQEARLRCSPMKGHSHVYWYRQLPEEGLKFMVYLQKENIIDESGMPKERFSAEFPKEGPSILRIQQVVRGDSAAYFCASSPPSANTGELFFGEGSRLTVL.

V gene TRBV19 combines with J gene TRBJ2-3; a weak D match, TRBD2 (6 bases). Germline V gives CDR1 LNHDA, CDR2 SQIVND (reference sequence). The CDR3 runs 14 residues. Between the trimmed V and J ends, which lost 0 bases and 3 bases, there was a span of 7 bases. The CDR3 region is CASSIDAGTDTQYF. The CDR3 DNA is TGTGCCAGTAGTATAGATGCGGGAACAGATACGCAGTATTTT.

This clone was counted only a few times. The genes are TRBV10-3 and TRBJ2-1; TRBD1 might be the D (7 bases). The CDR3 has 17 residues. Trimming shortened V by 6 bases and J by 5 bases, and 23 bases separated the two germline ends. Germline V gene lookup returns CDR1 ENHRY and CDR2 SYGVKD. The CDR3 DNA is TGTGCCATCAGAGGCCAGGAGGGGGCTACCCCTAACAATGAGCAGTTCTTC. Its protein product is CAIRGQEGATPNNEQFF.

The rearrangement uses TRBV19 and TRBJ1-5, with a possible D match to TRBD1 (6 bases). Germline CDR1 and CDR2: LNHDA and SQIVND (reference sequence). V was cut by 3 bases and J by 5 bases, with 8 bases left in between. The CDR3 covers 13 residues. CDR3 bases: TGTGCCAGTAGTATTGAGGGGGATCAGCCCCAGCATTTT. Translation gives CASSIEGDQPQHF.

CDR3 protein: CASRGQGGGELFF. CDR3 in DNA: TGTGCCAGCAGGGGACAGGGGGGCGGGGAGCTGTTTTTT. This chain links TRBV2 with TRBJ2-2; 11 nucleotides align to TRBD1. The CDR3 runs to 13 residues. V dropped 6 bases and J dropped 7; count of bases not matched to a gene: 1. Germline CDR1 SNHLY, CDR2 FYNNEI.

V gene TRBV10-2 combines with J gene TRBJ1-4; TRBD1 matches at 7 bases. The trim removed 5 bases at V and 1 base at J, leaving 7 bases unmatched. The CDR3 runs 16 residues. In germline, CDR1 is WSHSY, CDR2 SAAADI. The DNA for the CDR3 is TGCGCCAGCAGTAGCGGACAGGCGATAACTAATGAAAAACTGTTTTTT. This sequence encodes CASSSGQAITNEKLFF.

The chain combines TRBV7-2 with TRBJ2-3, with TRBD1 matching over 7 bases. Germline-derived CDR1 and CDR2 are SGHTA and FQGNSA. The CDR3 has 16 amino acids. The junction had 8 bases not matched to a gene; V was cut back by 5 bases and J by 0 bases. CDR3 bases: TGTGCCAGCAGCCTCGTGGACAGGCTTAGCACAGATACGCAGTATTTT. This sequence encodes CASSLVDRLSTDTQYF.

V and J are TRBV6-1 and TRBJ1-5; D gene uncertain. Trimming took off 1 base at V and 6 bases at J, with 10 bases between the two ends. Germline V CDR1 and CDR2: MNHNS, SASEGT. CDR3 size: 14 residues. CDR3 sequence reads: CASSEGPGLQPQHF. CDR3 DNA sequence: TGTGCCAGCAGTGAAGGGCCAGGTCTTCAGCCCCAGCATTTT.

This clone was seen a handful of times. V and J are TRBV6-1 and TRBJ1-1; D unclear. V was shortened by 2 bases and J by 0 bases, with 13 bases between the two germline ends. Germline lookup yields CDR1 MNHNS and CDR2 SASEGT. This CDR3 region has 16 residues. The CDR3 protein is CASSEHASTVNTEAFF. CDR3 sequence (DNA): TGTGCCAGCAGTGAACACGCTAGTACGGTGAACACTGAAGCTTTCTTT.

V is TRBV3-1 (or the pseudogene TRBV3-2) and J is TRBJ2-3; TRBD2 aligns across 8 bases. Trimming cost V 8 bases and J 1 base; bases outside gene matches: 5. Germline CDR1 reads LGHDT; CDR2 reads YNNKEL (reference sequence). The CDR3 is 14 amino acids. CDR3 residues: CASAPTSGTDTQYF. The CDR3 DNA is TGTGCCAGCGCCCCGACTAGCGGCACAGATACGCAGTATTTT.

The chain carries TRBV28 and TRBJ2-7; D is uncertain. CDR1 and CDR2 (germline): MDHEN, SYDVKM. Trimming cost V 4 bases and J 3 bases, with 7 bases left between them. The CDR3 consists of 12 residues. The CDR3 DNA is TGTGCCAGCAGTTCCTACAGCTACGAGCAGTACTTC. This gives the protein CASSSYSYEQYF.

The chain combines TRBV18 with TRBJ2-4; TRBD2 matches at 8 bases. The germline gives CDR1 KGHSH, CDR2 LQKENI. With 3 bases clipped from V and 3 bases from J, the junction kept 10 bases outside the gene matches. The CDR3 is made up of 17 amino acids. The CDR3 region is CASSPNRAGAVKNIQYF. Written as DNA, the CDR3 is TGTGCCAGCTCACCTAATCGAGCGGGAGCGGTCAAAAACATTCAGTACTTC.

This chain connects TRBV12-3 or TRBV12-4 to TRBJ1-2; no clear D. This CDR3 contains 12 residues. Trimming left V 3 bases short and J 4 bases short, with 6 bases between. CDR3 nucleotide sequence: TGTGCCAGCAGTTTGCAGCGCTATGGCTACACCTTC. Translation gives CASSLQRYGYTF.

The gene calls are TRBV19 and TRBJ2-3, with D possibly matching TRBD1 (6 bases). Between the trimmed V and J ends, which lost 3 bases and 3 bases, there was a span of 10 bases. CDR1 and CDR2 (germline): LNHDA, SQIVND (reference sequence). There are 14 residues in the CDR3. The CDR3 loop is CASSMFQGTDTQYF. DNA for the CDR3: TGTGCCAGTAGTATGTTCCAGGGGACAGATACGCAGTATTTT.

The chain combines TRBV4-2 with TRBJ1-4, with 10 bases fitting TRBD1. CDR1 LGHNA and CDR2 YNFKEQ come from the germline V gene. The CDR3 extends over 18 amino acids. V dropped 1 base and J dropped 0; count of bases not matched to a gene: 5. The CDR3 sequence is CASSQAGQGPTTNEKLFF. In nucleotides, the CDR3 is TGTGCCAGCAGCCAAGCGGGACAGGGGCCAACAACTAATGAAAAACTGTTTTTT.

The V and J genes are TRBV6-4 and TRBJ1-5, with 7 bases aligning to TRBD1. Germline assignment: CDR1 MRHNA and CDR2 SNTAGT. The CDR3 extends over 18 amino acids. The trim removed 1 base at V and 3 bases at J, leaving 12 bases unmatched. This CDR3 reads CASSDYNPEDRHNQPQHF. In DNA form, the CDR3 reads TGTGCCAGCAGTGACTATAACCCCGAGGACAGGCACAATCAGCCCCAGCATTTT.

V and J are TRBV18 and TRBJ2-1, with D perhaps matching TRBD2 (6 bases). The CDR3 has 16 amino acids. The V gene's germline CDR1 is KGHSH and CDR2 LQKENI. Trimming cost V 3 bases and J 4 bases, with 16 bases left between them. The CDR3 bases are TGTGCCAGCTCACCGGGACTCTCGTATTTTTACAATGAGCAGTTCTTC. Its protein is CASSPGLSYFYNEQFF.

The rearrangement uses TRBV5-8 and TRBJ1-2; 11 nucleotides agree with TRBD1. Germline CDR1 and CDR2: SGHTS and YDEGEE. This CDR3 spans 16 amino acids. The V segment lost 2 bases and the J segment 8 bases; nucleotides outside the gene matches: 11. CDR3 nucleotide sequence: TGTGCCAGCAGCTTTGGACAGGGGGCGCGAGCAAGGGGCTACACCTTC. Residues: CASSFGQGARARGYTF.

The V call is TRBV30, the J call TRBJ2-7; 9 bases match TRBD1. The CDR3 length is 15 residues. Germline V lookup: CDR1 GTSNPN, CDR2 SVGIG (reference sequence). V trimming: 2 bases; J trimming: 7 bases; junction bases outside the gene matches: 12. CDR3 bases: TGTGCCTGGAGTCGACAGGGGGTTCTCTTAGGGGAGCAGTACTTC. This gives the protein CAWSRQGVLLGEQYF.

This chain uses TRBV30 with TRBJ1-3, with D possibly matching TRBD1 (5 bases). Per the germline V gene, CDR1 is GTSNPN and CDR2 is SVGIG (reference sequence). Trimming removed 4 bases at V and 1 base at J, with 11 bases between. The CDR3 has 14 residues. This CDR3 is CAWNKQASGNTIYF. In DNA, the CDR3 is TGTGCCTGGAACAAACAGGCGTCTGGAAACACCATATATTTT. The variable domain in full, completed from reference TRBV30 and TRBJ1-3, reads SQTIHQWPATLVQPVGSPLSLECTVEGTSNPNLYWYRQAAGRGLQLLFYSVGIGQISSEVPQNLSASRPQDRQFILSSKKLLLSDSGFYLCAWNKQASGNTIYFGEGSWLTVV.

CDR3 bases: TGTGCCAGCAGCGTAACCTCGGGACTAGCAGGGAGGAACGAGCAGTACTTC. Encoded protein: CASSVTSGLAGRNEQYF. V is TRBV9 and J is TRBJ2-7; 9 nucleotides agree with TRBD2. The V segment lost 1 base and the J segment 5 bases; nucleotides outside the gene matches: 13. The germline gives CDR1 SGDLS, CDR2 YYNGEE. CDR3 length: 17 amino acids.

The J gene is TRBJ2-2, the V gene TRBV28, with TRBD2 as a possible D gene (6 bases). The germline V gene has CDR1 MDHEN and CDR2 SYDVKM. V was pared by 6 bases and J by 0 bases, with 14 bases between. The CDR3 is 16 amino acids. The CDR3 DNA reads TGTGCCAGCAGATTGTTTCGGGAGCCGAACACCGGGGAGCTGTTTTTT. As protein: CASRLFREPNTGELFF. Together with reference TRBV28 and TRBJ2-2, the CDR3 gives the full variable domain: DVKVTQSSRYLVKRTGEKVFLECVQDMDHENMFWYRQDPGLGLRLIYFSYDVKMKEKGDIPEGYSVSREKKERFSLILESASTNQTSMYLCASRLFREPNTGELFFGEGSRLTVL.